A single sample gave rise to the 28 T cell receptor beta chains below, sequenced in a study of cytomegalovirus exposure and HLA in healthy donors. The PCR was carried out with 60 Vbeta primers and 13 Jbeta primers. The assay was immunoSEQ multiplex PCR, and TCRdb's table has in-frame clones only and misses some. Its clone listing holds some 51,000 clones. Sequenced material: PBMCs. These receptors were collected from a man aged 35 to 55 in good health and CMV-seropositive.

The chain links TRBV6-5 to TRBJ1-3; D is perhaps TRBD1 (5 bases). The germline V gene encodes CDR1 MNHEY and CDR2 SVGAGI. This CDR3 comprises 14 residues. V was clipped by 2 bases and J by 8 bases, with 13 bases between them. CDR3 sequence (DNA): TGTGCCAGCAGTTACGACAGCTCCAGGGACACCATATATTTT. Protein product: CASSYDSSRDTIYF.

Worth noting for this clone: Other DNA sequences within the sample encode an identical CDR3. The genes are TRBV29-1 and TRBJ2-1, with TRBD2 identical over 14 bases. Trimming took 7 bases from V and 8 from J; bases not matched to a gene: 4. The CDR3 spans 13 residues. The germline CDR1 and CDR2 sequences are SQVTM and ANQGSEA. The CDR3 protein is CSARLAGGYEQFF. The CDR3 bases are TGCAGCGCTAGACTAGCGGGAGGGTATGAGCAGTTCTTC.

This chain joins TRBV6-6 and TRBJ2-7; 7 bases agree with TRBD2. After removal of 0 bases from V and 0 bases from J, the junction contained 5 bases not matched to a gene. Germline values: CDR1 MNHNY, CDR2 SVGAGI (reference sequence). This CDR3 spans 16 amino acids. The DNA of the CDR3 is TGTGCCAGCAGTTACTCGGTTCTAGCGGCCTCCTACGAGCAGTACTTC. It specifies CASSYSVLAASYEQYF.

The CDR3 region has the DNA TGTGCCAGCAGCTTATCCCTTCCTAGCTCCTACGAGCAGTACTTC. Encoded protein: CASSLSLPSSYEQYF. This chain uses TRBV7-8 with TRBJ2-7; D remains unclear. The CDR3 has 15 residues. Trimming took 2 bases from V and 0 from J, leaving 11 bases between them. Germline V gene sequence: CDR1 SGHVS, CDR2 FQNEAQ. Full variable domain (rest looked up from reference TRBV7-8 and TRBJ2-7): GAGVSQSPRYKVAKRGQDVALRCDPISGHVSLFWYQQALGQGPEFLTYFQNEAQLDKSGLPSDRFFAERPEGSVSTLKIQRTQQEDSAVYLCASSLSLPSSYEQYFGPGTRLTVT.

The chain couples TRBV6-1 to TRBJ1-1, with 10 bases that match TRBD1. The CDR3 spans 13 residues. Germline-derived CDR1 and CDR2 are MNHNS and SASEGT. V shed 7 bases, J shed 11 bases, and the junction held 10 bases outside the gene matches. The CDR3 reads CASTSLGTGDAFF. CDR3 bases: TGTGCCAGCACCTCACTAGGGACAGGGGATGCTTTCTTT.

The rearrangement links TRBV28 to TRBJ2-7; TRBD1 matches at 8 bases. The CDR3 covers 13 residues. Per germline, CDR1 MDHEN and CDR2 SYDVKM. The V and J ends lost 6 bases and 2 bases, in that order; junction bases with no gene match: 3. This chain's CDR3 is CASRRTGPYEQYF. The DNA of the CDR3 is TGTGCCAGCAGGAGGACAGGGCCCTACGAGCAGTACTTC.

The chain has TRBV21-1 and TRBJ2-1; the DNA was not compared with TRBD2, the D call given in the table. TRBV21-1 is a listed pseudogene. The CDR3 contains 17 residues. CDR3 DNA sequence: TGTGCCAGCAGCAAAGAAGCTAGCGGGAGGATAGGAAATGAGCAGTTCTTC. This translates into CASSKEASGRIGNEQFF.

V and J are TRBV15 and TRBJ2-3; a weak D match, TRBD2 (5 bases). The CDR3 consists of 14 residues. V lost 1 base, J lost 2 bases, and 7 bases lay in between. CDR1 and CDR2 (germline): LNHNV, YYDKDF (reference sequence). CDR3 in amino acids: CATSRAGNTDTQYF. The CDR3 DNA follows: TGTGCCACCAGCAGAGCGGGGAACACAGATACGCAGTATTTT.

This chain joins TRBV28 and TRBJ1-1, with D hard to call. The CDR3 length is 14 residues. Germline V gene sequence: CDR1 MDHEN, CDR2 SYDVKM. V was cut by 4 bases and J by 2 bases, with 11 bases left in between. The CDR3, as DNA: TGTGCCAGCAGTTCTCGGGAGATTAACACTGAAGCTTTCTTT. Its protein is CASSSREINTEAFF.

The genes are TRBV12-5 and TRBJ2-2; D is undetermined. Germline lookup yields CDR1 LGHNT and CDR2 FRNRAP. The V end lost 5 bases, the J end lost 6 bases, and 10 bases lay between the germline ends. The CDR3 runs to 13 residues. This CDR3 reads CASGPSLSGELFF. The CDR3 DNA reads as TGTGCTAGTGGTCCCTCCTTGTCCGGGGAGCTGTTTTTT.

The genes are TRBV5-1 and TRBJ2-1; 9 nucleotides match TRBD1. CDR1 and CDR2 from the germline V gene are SGHRS and YFSETQ. CDR3 size: 17 residues. The V gene end was trimmed by 1 base and the J gene end by 5 bases; junction bases not matched to a gene: 10. The CDR3 reads CASSLILTGGYDNEQFF. The CDR3 DNA is TGCGCCAGCAGCTTGATCTTGACAGGGGGTTATGACAATGAGCAGTTCTTC.

This chain joins TRBV5-1 and TRBJ1-2; 9 bases are shared with TRBD1. The CDR3 consists of 13 residues. Germline loops: CDR1 SGHRS, CDR2 YFSETQ. Trimming cost V 2 bases and J 6 bases; bases outside gene matches: 2. The CDR3 protein is CASSLQGADGYTF. In DNA, the CDR3 is TGCGCCAGCAGCTTACAGGGGGCGGATGGCTACACCTTC. Using reference TRBV5-1 and TRBJ1-2 for the parts outside the CDR3, the full variable domain is KAGVTQTPRYLIKTRGQQVTLSCSPISGHRSVSWYQQTPGQGLQFLFEYFSETQRNKGNFPGRFSGRQFSNSRSEMNVSTLELGDSALYLCASSLQGADGYTFGSGTRLTVV.

This chain joins TRBV4-2 and TRBJ1-3, with 8 nucleotides matching TRBD1. From germline, CDR1 is LGHNA and CDR2 YNFKEQ. CDR3 length: 14 amino acids. Unmatched junction bases numbered 1, after V lost 4 bases and J lost 2 bases. The CDR3 sequence: CASSLDRAGNTIYF. The CDR3 nucleotides read TGTGCCAGCAGCCTGGACAGGGCTGGAAACACCATATATTTT.

This chain connects TRBV2 to TRBJ2-2; D might be TRBD2 (6 bases). CDR1 is SNHLY, CDR2 FYNNEI, per germline. CDR3 length: 15 residues. The germline V and J ends were trimmed by 1 base and 5 bases, with 11 bases remaining between them. The CDR3 protein is CASSEEGTGTGELFF. CDR3 sequence (DNA): TGTGCCAGCAGTGAAGAGGGGACTGGAACCGGGGAGCTGTTTTTT.

This sequence joins TRBV9 and TRBJ2-3; tentative D call: TRBD2 (5 bases). Per the germline V gene, CDR1 is SGDLS and CDR2 is YYNGEE. The CDR3 is 15 amino acids. Trimming removed 3 bases from V and 11 bases from J, with 22 bases in between. The CDR3 loop is CASSAPGPLAGGQYF. CDR3 nucleotide sequence: TGTGCCAGCAGCGCCCCCGGGCCCCTCGCCGGAGGGCAGTATTTT.

The chain has TRBV5-1 and TRBJ2-5; tentative D call: TRBD2 (6 bases). The germline gives CDR1 SGHRS, CDR2 YFSETQ. The V end was cut by 2 bases, the J end by 0 bases, with 14 bases between. This CDR3 has 16 residues. The CDR3 loop is CASSFTGGQNQETQYF. The CDR3 bases are TGCGCCAGCAGCTTTACCGGAGGGCAGAACCAAGAGACCCAGTACTTC.

V and J are TRBV6-4 and TRBJ2-5; D is uncertain. The germline gives CDR1 MRHNA, CDR2 SNTAGT. Trimming stripped 4 bases from V and 2 bases from J, with 11 bases between. The CDR3 loop spans 14 amino acids. The CDR3 DNA sequence: TGTGCCAGCAGTGGCTGCCAGTGTCAAGAGACCCAGTACTTC. Its protein product is CASSGCQCQETQYF.

A remark on this clone: A junction boundary mismatches the germline segment, possibly from a read error. The chain recombines TRBV7-7 with TRBJ2-1; 9 nucleotides match TRBD2. Per germline, CDR1 SSHAT and CDR2 FNYEAQ (reference sequence). The CDR3 contains 13 residues. The CDR3 DNA is TGTGCTAGCAGCATTAGCGGGGGCACCGAGCAGTTCTTC. Translation: CASSISGGTEQFF.

The chain employs TRBV7-9 and TRBJ2-3; 8 bases map to TRBD2. Germline V CDR1 and CDR2: SEHNR, FQNEAQ (reference sequence). The CDR3 loop spans 15 amino acids. Unmatched junction bases numbered 2, after V lost 2 bases and J lost 1 base. This CDR3 reads CASSLLTSGTDTQYF. In DNA form, the CDR3 reads TGTGCCAGCAGCTTATTGACTAGCGGCACAGATACGCAGTATTTT.

This chain connects TRBV6-5 to TRBJ2-2, with 7 bases identical to TRBD1. Germline CDR1 reads MNHEY; CDR2 reads SVGAGI. Trimming cost V 6 bases and J 0 bases; bases outside gene matches: 4. This CDR3 is 15 amino acids long. CDR3 region: CASSRTGANTGELFF. The CDR3 DNA reads as TGTGCCAGCAGCCGGACAGGAGCGAACACCGGGGAGCTGTTTTTT.

This chain links TRBV5-4 with TRBJ2-5; 8 bases agree with TRBD2. CDR3 size: 15 residues. Per germline, CDR1 SGHNT and CDR2 YYREEE (reference sequence). The J segment lost 1 base and the V segment lost 1 base, leaving 3 bases of the junction unmatched. The CDR3 nucleotides are TGTGCCAGCAGCTTGTCCAGCGGGGGCCAAGAGACCCAGTACTTC. Translated: CASSLSSGGQETQYF.

The chain joins TRBV29-1 to TRBJ2-7, with 8 bases lining up with TRBD1. Looked up from germline, CDR1 is SQVTM and CDR2 is ANQGSEA. The V and J ends lost 4 bases and 1 base, in that order; junction bases with no gene match: 3. The length of the CDR3 is 13 residues. CDR3 nucleotides: TGCAGCGTTGGCGGACAGGGATCCTACGAGCAGTACTTC. Translated: CSVGGQGSYEQYF.

The V gene is TRBV6-1, the J gene TRBJ2-1, with 9 bases matching TRBD2. Germline-derived CDR1 and CDR2 are MNHNS and SASEGT. With 4 bases clipped from V and 1 base from J, the junction kept 5 bases outside the gene matches. This CDR3 contains 16 residues. The CDR3 nucleotides read TGTGCCAGCAGTGCTAGCGGGACCCTATCCTACAATGAGCAGTTCTTC. This encodes CASSASGTLSYNEQFF.

This chain connects TRBV7-3 to TRBJ2-1; 11 positions agree with TRBD1. V was clipped by 4 bases and J by 8 bases; unmatched bases: 4. The CDR3 is 14 amino acids. Germline V gene sequence: CDR1 SGHTA, CDR2 FQGTGA. Here the CDR3 DNA reads TGTGCCAGCAGCTCCAGGACAGGGGGCGATGAGCAGTTCTTC. Protein sequence: CASSSRTGGDEQFF.

The chain is built from TRBV7-2 and TRBJ2-5, with D tentatively TRBD2 (5 bases). The CDR3 has 15 amino acids. CDR1 SGHTA and CDR2 FQGNSA come from the germline V gene. V gave up 1 base and J gave up 4 bases, with 13 bases separating them. The CDR3 region is CASSLGRLGAETQYF. As DNA, the CDR3 is TGTGCCAGCAGCTTAGGGAGGCTAGGAGCAGAGACCCAGTACTTC.

The J gene is TRBJ1-2, the V gene TRBV4-2; D uncertain. Trimming removed 4 bases at V and 3 bases at J, with 15 bases between. The CDR3 has 15 amino acids. Germline V gene data show CDR1 as LGHNA and CDR2 as YNFKEQ. In nucleotides, the CDR3 is TGTGCCAGCAGCCCCCCCGTTGGAGGTGACTATGGCTACACCTTC. Protein product: CASSPPVGGDYGYTF.

The chain combines TRBV5-6 with TRBJ1-5; D uncertain. Deletions cut 3 bases from V and 0 bases from J, with 10 bases between. This CDR3 has 15 amino acids. The germline V gene has CDR1 SGHDT and CDR2 YYEEEE. In DNA form, the CDR3 reads TGTGCCAGCAGCTCAGAACCCGATAGCAATCAGCCCCAGCATTTT. Residues: CASSSEPDSNQPQHF.

The chain uses TRBV28 and TRBJ2-7; 7 bases are a match to TRBD2. CDR1 and CDR2 from the germline V gene are MDHEN and SYDVKM. The CDR3 consists of 16 residues. V shed 8 bases and J 2 bases; nucleotides not matched to a gene: 15. Here the CDR3 DNA reads TGTGCCAGCTTCTCCTCTAGCGGCTATCACGCCTACGAGCAGTACTTC. Its protein is CASFSSSGYHAYEQYF.